Below, 18 T cell receptor beta chains from the same sample are listed, as sequenced in a study of T cells in women clearing cervical HPV infection. This table comes from immunoSEQ multiplex PCR, and its TCRdb copy is limited to in-frame clones, with some not included. Its listing shows approximately 20,000 clones. Sequenced input: blood buffy coat. The receptor set was obtained from a woman aged 18 to 75 with a cervical HPV16 infection that either progressed to CIN3+ or cleared (not recorded which).

Comments on this clone: The read gets to within 3 residues of the CDR3 end, and the germline J gene fills in the rest. The chain is built from TRBV20-1 and TRBJ1-1; 8 bases fit TRBD1. Germline values: CDR1 DFQATT, CDR2 SNEGSKA (reference sequence). Trimming at V came to 5 bases and at J to 5 bases, leaving 7 bases not matched to a gene. This CDR3 is 13 amino acids long. Partial CDR3 DNA: TGCAGTGCTCCTCAGGGGGCTCGGACTGAA. Translating gives CSAPQGARTE. The whole CDR3 reads CSAPQGARTEAFF.

Concerning this clone itself: Read coverage stops 3 residues before the CDR3 terminus; the germline J gene supplies the remainder. The chain joins TRBV4-1 to TRBJ1-3, with D possibly TRBD1 on 6 matching bases. This CDR3 comprises 16 residues. Trimming took off 4 bases at V and 0 bases at J, with 13 bases between the two ends. The V gene's germline CDR1 is MGHRA and CDR2 YSYEKL. CDR3 DNA (partial): TGCGCCAGCAGCCTTAGGACAGAGAACTCTGGAAACACC. It codes for CASSLRTENSGNT. The entire CDR3 is CASSLRTENSGNTIYF.

Notes on this clone: The read ends 3 residues before the CDR3 terminus; that terminus is restored from the germline J gene. The V and J genes are TRBV10-3 and TRBJ1-2, with 9 positions matching TRBD1. This CDR3 has 14 residues. Germline V gives CDR1 ENHRY, CDR2 SYGVKD. The sequenced part of the CDR3 DNA is TGTGCCACGGAGGGCGGACAGGGGTTAGACGGC. Translating gives CATEGGQGLDG. The CDR3, in full, reads CATEGGQGLDGYTF.

Points on this clone: The missing CDR3 end, 3 residues past where the read stops, is filled in from the germline J gene. The chain joins TRBV11-3 to TRBJ2-1; D might be TRBD2 (6 bases). V lost 3 bases to trimming and J lost 8 bases, with 11 bases between them. This CDR3 has 13 residues. Germline V gene data show CDR1 as SGHNT and CDR2 as YENEEA. The CDR3 bases that were read are TGTGCCAGCAGCTTTGGGACTGCGGATGAG. Translation: CASSFGTADE. The full CDR3 is CASSFGTADEQFF.

In the case of this clone: The sequence runs out 3 residues before the end of the CDR3; the remainder is reconstructed from the germline J gene. The chain employs TRBV5-6 and TRBJ1-1, with 8 positions matching TRBD1. CDR3 length equals 15 residues. V lost 5 bases to trimming and J lost 3 bases; unmatched junction nucleotides: 9. The germline V gene encodes CDR1 SGHDT and CDR2 YYEEEE. CDR3 DNA (partial): TGTGCCAGCAGGAAACTAACAGGGGGAGACACTGAA. Its translation is CASRKLTGGDTE. The complete CDR3 sequence is CASRKLTGGDTEAFF.

With respect to this clone: The read ends 3 residues early relative to the CDR3; the germline J gene fills the gap. The chain combines TRBV3-1 (or the pseudogene TRBV3-2) with TRBJ1-2; the D gene is possibly TRBD1 (6 bases). Trimming pared 4 bases from V and 2 bases from J, leaving 11 bases between. The V gene's germline CDR1 is LGHDT and CDR2 YNNKEL (reference sequence). The CDR3 is 14 amino acids. CDR3: CASSPRQENYGYTF. The covered CDR3 bases are TGTGCCAGCAGCCCCCGACAGGAGAACTATGGC.

Its frequency marks this clone as medium-sized. The read terminates 3 residues before the CDR3 end, so the remaining end is supplied by the germline J gene. This chain connects TRBV5-1 to TRBJ1-2; TRBD1 might be the D (5 bases). Per the germline V gene, CDR1 is SGHRS and CDR2 is YFSETQ. The CDR3 covers 16 residues. The V and J ends lost 2 bases and 5 bases respectively, with 19 bases between them. Incomplete CDR3 DNA: TGCGCCAGCAGCTTACCCCGTGGCGGGCGGGGGTATGGC. Translating it yields CASSLPRGGRGYG. The complete CDR3 protein is CASSLPRGGRGYGYTF. The variable domain in full, with the rest retrieved from reference TRBV5-1 and TRBJ1-2, is KAGVTQTPRYLIKTRGQQVTLSCSPISGHRSVSWYQQTPGQGLQFLFEYFSETQRNKGNFPGRFSGRQFSNSRSEMNVSTLELGDSALYLCASSLPRGGRGYGYTFGSGTRLTVV.

On this clone: The sequence runs out 3 residues before the end of the CDR3; the remainder is reconstructed from the germline J gene. The rearrangement uses TRBV7-2 and TRBJ1-2, with 7 bases matching TRBD1. Germline CDR1 and CDR2: SGHTA and FQGNSA. The CDR3 runs to 15 residues. V lost 0 bases, J lost 1 base, and 2 bases stayed unmatched. The CDR3 DNA, read in part, is TGTGCCAGCAGCTTAGCGTCAGGGGGTAACTATGGC. Translation: CASSLASGGNYG. The full CDR3 reads CASSLASGGNYGYTF.

Notes on this clone: Read data end 3 residues before the CDR3 end; the end is taken from the germline J gene. The rearrangement joins TRBV5-5 to TRBJ1-3; D may be TRBD1 (6 bases). The CDR3 length is 14 residues. V lost 3 bases and J lost 0, with 7 bases in between. The germline V gene encodes CDR1 SGHKS and CDR2 YYEKEE (reference sequence). CDR3 sequence reads: CASSWDNSGNTIYF. The DNA read from the CDR3 is TGTGCCAGCAGCTGGGACAACTCTGGAAACACC.

Remarks on this clone: The read ends 3 residues shy of where the CDR3 ends; the end is completed using the germline J gene. J is TRBJ2-5 and V is TRBV19, with 11 bases that match TRBD2. With 4 bases clipped from V and 3 bases from J, the junction kept 1 base outside the gene matches. Germline CDR1 LNHDA, CDR2 SQIVND (reference sequence). The CDR3 consists of 14 residues. The covered CDR3 bases are TGTGCCAGTAGTAAACTAGCGGGGGAAGAGACC. This sequence encodes CASSKLAGEET. The whole CDR3 protein reads CASSKLAGEETQYF.

Comments on this clone: The CDR3 end falls 3 residues outside the read, so it is completed with the germline J gene. The genes are TRBV4-2 and TRBJ1-2; TRBD1 matches 11 bases. Germline V gives CDR1 LGHNA, CDR2 YNFKEQ. Trimming took 0 bases from V and 7 from J; bases not matched to a gene: 7. This CDR3 comprises 16 residues. The DNA read from the CDR3 is TGTGCCAGCAGCCAAGATAGGACAGGGGGCCAGGGTGGC. Protein sequence: CASSQDRTGGQGG. The whole CDR3 protein is CASSQDRTGGQGGYTF.

To note about this clone: The read ends 3 residues shy of where the CDR3 ends; the end is completed using the germline J gene. The genes are TRBV7-2 and TRBJ2-5, with a weak D call TRBD1 (6 bases). Trimming cost V 0 bases and J 4 bases, with 12 bases left between them. Germline assignment: CDR1 SGHTA and CDR2 FQGNSA. This CDR3 has 15 amino acids. CDR3 DNA, as far as it was read: TGTGCCAGCAGCTTAGCCGGGACACTTGGAGAGACC. Translating gives CASSLAGTLGET. The entire CDR3 protein is CASSLAGTLGETQYF.

Points on this clone: From the germline J gene comes the end of the CDR3, since the read stops 3 residues before it. The rearrangement links TRBV2 to TRBJ1-2, with 7 positions matching TRBD1. This CDR3 contains 13 residues. V shed 7 bases, J shed 6 bases, and the junction held 8 bases outside the gene matches. Germline CDR1 reads SNHLY; CDR2 reads FYNNEI. The sequenced part of the CDR3 DNA is TGTGCCAGCAAGATGGGACAGAATAATGGC. Its protein is CASKMGQNNG. The entire CDR3 protein reads CASKMGQNNGYTF.

Comment on this clone: The DNA ends 3 residues before the CDR3 does, and the rest of the CDR3 is filled in from the germline J gene. The rearrangement links TRBV2 to TRBJ2-7; tentative D call: TRBD2 (5 bases). V was pared by 3 bases and J by 4 bases, with 7 bases between. The CDR3 sequence is 12 residues long. Germline loops: CDR1 SNHLY, CDR2 FYNNEI. CDR3 DNA (partial): TGTGCCAGCAGTGATCGAGGGTACGAG. Translated, it gives CASSDRGYE. The complete CDR3 protein is CASSDRGYEQYF.

On this clone itself: With the read ending 3 residues before the CDR3 end, the germline J gene is used to fill in that end. The chain is built from TRBV20-1 and TRBJ2-5; 9 positions agree with TRBD1. The V and J ends lost 0 bases and 3 bases, in that order; junction bases with no gene match: 5. Germline V lookup: CDR1 DFQATT, CDR2 SNEGSKA (reference sequence). This CDR3 comprises 15 residues. The CDR3 DNA, read in part, is TGCAGTGCTAGAGAGGTACAGGGGGCTGAAGAGACC. This codes for CSAREVQGAEET. The CDR3 reads in full as CSAREVQGAEETQYF.

About this clone: The read terminates 3 residues ahead of where the CDR3 ends, so the germline J gene completes it. This chain connects TRBV18 to TRBJ1-1; the match to TRBD1 covers 8 bases. CDR3 length: 15 amino acids. Germline assignment: CDR1 KGHSH and CDR2 LQKENI. J was trimmed by 0 bases and V by 3 bases; bases with no gene match: 3. CDR3: CASSPQGAMNTEAFF. Partial CDR3 DNA: TGTGCCAGCTCACCGCAGGGGGCCATGAACACTGAA.

Remarks on this clone: The CDR3 extends 3 residues past the end of the read, so its final part is completed from the germline J gene. This chain connects TRBV20-1 to TRBJ2-7; D perhaps matches TRBD1 (5 bases). Germline lookup yields CDR1 DFQATT and CDR2 SNEGSKA (reference sequence). The CDR3 runs 13 residues. Trimming took 1 base from V and 3 from J, leaving 10 bases between them. The CDR3 reads CSARARQNYEQYF. The CDR3 DNA, read in part, is TGCAGTGCTAGAGCCCGACAGAACTACGAG.

Turning to this clone: Read coverage stops 3 residues before the CDR3 terminus; the germline J gene supplies the remainder. The chain links TRBV20-1 to TRBJ1-5; D is possibly TRBD1 (5 bases). The CDR3 length is 13 residues. Trimming cost V 3 bases and J 7 bases, with 13 bases left between them. Germline CDR1 reads DFQATT; CDR2 reads SNEGSKA (reference sequence). The CDR3 loop is CSASMTVKQPQHF. The covered CDR3 bases are TGCAGTGCTAGTATGACAGTCAAACAGCCC.